A single sample is the source of the 10 T cell receptor beta chains below, sequenced in a study of graft-versus-host responses after intestinal transplantation. Sequencing was performed with immunoSEQ multiplex PCR; in TCRdb, only in-frame clones are kept and a portion is missing. The sample includes about 21,000 clones, 50% to 70% of them seen just once. Here the sequenced sample was alloreactive CD4+ T cells from a mixed lymphocyte reaction culture, taken before intestinal transplant. Subset in this sample: CFSE-low proliferating T cells sorted from roughly 6-day pre-transplant mixed lymphocyte reaction (GvH or HvG direction). Receptors were obtained from a human patient who received an intestinal transplant.

The chain joins TRBV5-1 to TRBJ2-1, with TRBD2 as a possible D gene (6 bases). V lost 0 bases and J 4 bases, leaving 11 bases between the germline ends. CDR1 SGHRS and CDR2 YFSETQ come from the germline V gene. The CDR3 extends over 15 amino acids. CDR3 protein: CASSLVRGSYNEQFF. CDR3 bases: TGCGCCAGCAGCTTGGTTCGGGGGAGTTACAATGAGCAGTTCTTC.

This chain links TRBV5-1 with TRBJ2-1; 9 bases fit TRBD1. Trimming at V came to 0 bases and at J to 10 bases, leaving 8 bases not matched to a gene. Germline V CDR1 and CDR2: SGHRS, YFSETQ. This CDR3 contains 15 residues. The CDR3 region is CASSLVAGQGGEQFF. As DNA, the CDR3 is TGCGCCAGCAGCTTGGTGGCGGGACAGGGAGGGGAGCAGTTCTTC.

Remarks on this clone: The same CDR3 also results from other DNA sequences found in this sample. The CDR3 region has the DNA TGCAGCGTTGGGGGAGGGGCTGGAGGCTATGGCTACACCTTC. Translating it yields CSVGGGAGGYGYTF. The chain couples TRBV29-1 to TRBJ1-2, with D possibly TRBD1 on 5 matching bases. CDR3 length: 14 residues. V was shortened by 4 bases and J by 4 bases, with 16 bases between the two germline ends. Per germline, CDR1 SQVTM and CDR2 ANQGSEA.

This clone occurred a few times. The V call is TRBV10-2, the J call TRBJ1-2; no clear D. Germline loops: CDR1 WSHSY, CDR2 SAAADI. The CDR3 loop spans 14 amino acids. Trimming pared 7 bases from V and 0 bases from J, leaving 12 bases between. The CDR3 DNA reads TGCGCCAGCATGTCGGACTTTGCTAACTATGGCTACACCTTC. Protein product: CASMSDFANYGYTF.

This chain links TRBV18 with TRBJ2-2; tentative D call: TRBD2 (6 bases). The CDR3 is 15 amino acids. Germline V gives CDR1 KGHSH, CDR2 LQKENI. The germline V and J ends were trimmed by 5 bases and 3 bases, with 13 bases remaining between them. The CDR3 is CASSTTSTHTGELFF. The DNA for the CDR3 is TGTGCCAGCTCAACAACTAGCACCCACACCGGGGAGCTGTTTTTT.

This clone was detected a few times. This chain links TRBV19 with TRBJ2-3; maybe TRBD2 (6 bases). CDR1 is LNHDA and CDR2 is SQIVND in the germline V gene (reference sequence). V shed 10 bases and J shed 2 bases, with 13 bases lying between them. CDR3 size: 13 residues. Here the CDR3 DNA reads TGTGCCACCACTTCGGGGGACACAGATACGCAGTATTTT. It is translated as CATTSGDTDTQYF.

The CDR3 nucleotides are TGTGCCAGCAGTTACGGTCTCCGGGAGTTCTTC. Protein sequence: CASSYGLREFF. V is TRBV6-6 and J is TRBJ2-1; D gene unclear. There are 11 residues in the CDR3. V shed 2 bases and J shed 14 bases, with 10 bases lying between them. CDR1 and CDR2 (germline): MNHNY, SVGAGI (reference sequence).

This clone showed up just a few times. The chain combines TRBV6-5 with TRBJ1-1; D is uncertain. The germline gives CDR1 MNHEY, CDR2 SVGAGI. CDR3 length: 15 amino acids. V dropped 6 bases and J dropped 5 bases, with 19 bases sitting between them. The CDR3 sequence: CASSPTTLFRTEAFF. DNA for the CDR3: TGTGCCAGCAGCCCAACGACACTCTTCAGGACTGAAGCTTTCTTT.

This clone appeared a few times. V usage is TRBV6-6 and J usage is TRBJ1-1; possibly TRBD1 for D (6 bases). The ends were cut back, 10 bases at V and 5 bases at J, with 17 bases in the middle. The length of the CDR3 is 13 residues. Germline V gene data show CDR1 as MNHNY and CDR2 as SVGAGI (reference sequence). The CDR3 spells CATRGGSGTEAFF. Written as DNA, the CDR3 is TGTGCCACCAGGGGAGGATCGGGTACTGAAGCTTTCTTT.

CDR3 DNA sequence: TGTGCCAGCAGCCACAGGTCTGAAGCTTTCTTT. Protein: CASSHRSEAFF. The V gene is TRBV6-5, the J gene TRBJ1-1; TRBD1 might be the D (5 bases). Germline loops: CDR1 MNHEY, CDR2 SVGAGI. The CDR3 length is 11 residues. The germline V and J ends were trimmed by 6 bases and 6 bases, with 8 bases remaining between them.